This T cell receptor beta chain was recorded in a study of blood T cells in healthy people across ages. Findings of the study overall: The long-lived group displayed more naive CD4+ cells, plus higher diversity, than the aged donors did. Without sorted subsets, naive and antigen-experienced compartments could not be conclusively compared.

Remarks on this clonotype: Its antigen is as yet unknown.

Sample-barcoded 5' priming and a J-beta primer mix drove a second PCR of about 6 to 12 cycles. TCRdb ran MiXCR on the 5' RACE reads and lists one entry per CDR3 protein. Counted here are 450,000 to 600,000 distinct CDR3 sequences, approximately 26% occurring once; the ten biggest clones make up 3.6%. The sample also formed part of further work on T cells of mothers and their children.

Sequencing input: blood. This receptor was identified in a boy aged 2 to 10 in good health.

CDR3 loop: CASTHGRSHF. The DNA for the CDR3 is TGTGCCAGCACCCACGGGAGGTCCCACTTT. The V gene is TRBV12-3 or TRBV12-4, the J gene TRBJ1-6; D call uncertain. The CDR3 spans 10 residues. V was shortened by 7 bases and J by 18 bases, with 13 bases between the two germline ends.